The 30 T cell receptor beta chains presented below share a single source sample, sequenced in a study of T-cell reconstitution after alpha-beta-depleted transplantation in children. Unique molecular identifiers featured in how the TCRbeta library was prepared. TCRdb analysed the PCR reads with MiXCR anew, one entry per CDR3 protein. The sample carries 300,000 to 400,000 distinct CDR3 sequences, around 15% recorded once. The specimen was PBMCs, mostly from graft donor cells, collected 360 days after TCRalphabeta/CD19-depleted stem cell transplant. These receptors all come from a male patient aged 2-10 years who had a stem cell transplant for acute lymphoblastic leukemia, so the T cells may come from the graft donor.

The rearrangement links TRBV27 to TRBJ2-5; tentatively, D is TRBD1 (5 bases). The CDR3 length is 13 residues. V dropped 3 bases and J dropped 4 bases, with 9 bases sitting between them. CDR1 is MNHEY and CDR2 is SMNVEV in the germline V gene (reference sequence). The CDR3 nucleotides read TGTGCCAGCAGTTTCGACAGTGGAGAGACCCAGTACTTC. This codes for CASSFDSGETQYF.

This clonotype has a count of ten or more. The chain recombines TRBV4-2 with TRBJ2-3, with 8 positions matching TRBD2. Germline V lookup: CDR1 LGHNA, CDR2 YNFKEQ. The ends lost 1 base at V and 2 bases at J; junction bases unmatched: 11. The CDR3 has 18 residues. The CDR3 spells CASSQVVRGRRVTDTQYF. DNA for the CDR3: TGTGCCAGCAGCCAAGTGGTTCGCGGGAGGAGGGTCACAGATACGCAGTATTTT.

Written as DNA, the CDR3 is TGTGCCATCAGTGAAAGGGGGCTAAACACCGGGGAGCTGTTTTTT. This translates into CAISERGLNTGELFF. The rearrangement links TRBV10-3 to TRBJ2-2, with 7 positions matching TRBD1. CDR3 size: 15 residues. Germline V gene lookup returns CDR1 ENHRY and CDR2 SYGVKD. Trimming cost V 3 bases and J 2 bases; bases outside gene matches: 3.

This clonotype was counted at least ten times. This rearrangement joins TRBV7-2 to TRBJ2-5; the D gene is possibly TRBD1 (6 bases). In germline, CDR1 is SGHTA, CDR2 FQGNSA. V lost 5 bases and J lost 1, with 11 bases in between. This CDR3 is built from 14 residues. The CDR3 DNA reads as TGTGCCAGCAGCCCTCGGACAGTCCAAGAGACCCAGTACTTC. Amino acids: CASSPRTVQETQYF.

In this sample, this clonotype turned up a few times. The chain uses TRBV20-1 and TRBJ1-2; D gene ambiguous. Trimming stripped 6 bases from V and 5 bases from J, with 4 bases between. Germline values: CDR1 DFQATT, CDR2 SNEGSKA (reference sequence). The CDR3 totals 9 residues. CDR3 coding DNA: TGCAGTGCCAATTATGGCTACACCTTC. Protein product: CSANYGYTF.

The V and J genes are TRBV24-1 and TRBJ1-1; TRBD1 is a possible D gene (6 bases). Trimming cost V 2 bases and J 0 bases, with 12 bases left between them. The germline V gene encodes CDR1 KGHDR and CDR2 SFDVKD. The CDR3 consists of 16 residues. The CDR3 DNA follows: TGTGCCACCAGTGATTGGGGGCGCGGAATGAACACTGAAGCTTTCTTT. Protein sequence: CATSDWGRGMNTEAFF.

In this sample, this clonotype turned up a few times. This chain links TRBV4-1 with TRBJ2-3, with D hard to call. The V and J ends lost 0 bases and 3 bases respectively, with 19 bases between them. Germline V CDR1 and CDR2: MGHRA, YSYEKL. The CDR3 runs to 18 residues. CDR3: CASSQELWSYSLTDTQYF. CDR3 nucleotides: TGCGCCAGCAGCCAAGAGTTATGGTCTTATAGCCTAACAGATACGCAGTATTTT.

This clonotype occurred a few times. The chain recombines TRBV12-3 or TRBV12-4 with TRBJ2-3; D ambiguous. There are 16 residues in the CDR3. V lost 5 bases to trimming and J lost 5 bases, with 20 bases between them. The CDR3 bases are TGTGCCAGCAGTCCGACTGTGCCCGACTTGGGAGATACGCAGTATTTT. Protein product: CASSPTVPDLGDTQYF.

This clonotype was counted only a few times. The chain links TRBV5-6 to TRBJ2-5; 9 bases fit TRBD2. V lost 2 bases, J lost 9 bases, and 8 bases stayed unmatched. The length of the CDR3 is 14 residues. Germline V gene data show CDR1 as SGHDT and CDR2 as YYEEEE. CDR3 sequence (DNA): TGTGCCAGCAGCTTAAAAGGACTAGCGTATGCCCAGTACTTC. Translating gives CASSLKGLAYAQYF.

This clonotype was picked up many times. The chain employs TRBV20-1 and TRBJ2-1, with 7 bases fitting TRBD2. V lost 1 base and J lost 4; bases outside the gene matches: 10. The CDR3 runs to 16 residues. Per germline, CDR1 DFQATT and CDR2 SNEGSKA (reference sequence). The CDR3 protein is CSARAPGAGPYNEQFF. In DNA, the CDR3 is TGCAGTGCTAGAGCACCGGGAGCGGGACCGTACAATGAGCAGTTCTTC.

The chain joins TRBV7-6 to TRBJ2-7, with D possibly being TRBD2 (6 bases). The germline CDR1 and CDR2 sequences are SGHVS and FNYEAQ. This CDR3 is 14 amino acids long. Trimming cost V 8 bases and J 5 bases, with 19 bases left between them. CDR3: CASGASGVSHEQYF. The CDR3 DNA sequence: TGTGCCAGCGGCGCCTCGGGAGTCTCTCACGAGCAGTACTTC.

There are many counts of this clonotype. The rearrangement uses TRBV29-1 and TRBJ1-1; D unresolved. The length of the CDR3 is 13 residues. Germline CDR1 SQVTM, CDR2 ANQGSEA. The ends were cut back, 3 bases at V and 1 base at J, with 9 bases in the middle. Here the CDR3 reads CSVDVTGNTEAFF. The CDR3 DNA follows: TGCAGCGTTGACGTGACGGGGAACACTGAAGCTTTCTTT.

This clonotype has more than one count but fewer than ten. This rearrangement joins TRBV2 to TRBJ2-3; 8 bases line up with TRBD2. Per the germline V gene, CDR1 is SNHLY and CDR2 is FYNNEI. This CDR3 contains 16 residues. Trimming cost V 5 bases and J 2 bases; bases outside gene matches: 9. CDR3 sequence: CASSMKREPATDTQYF. The CDR3 nucleotides read TGTGCCAGCAGTATGAAGCGGGAGCCAGCCACAGATACGCAGTATTTT. The full variable domain, rest sourced from reference TRBV2 and TRBJ2-3, is EPEVTQTPSHQVTQMGQEVILRCVPISNHLYFYWYRQILGQKVEFLVSFYNNEISEKSEIFDDQFSVERPDGSNFTLKIRSTKLEDSAMYFCASSMKREPATDTQYFGPGTRLTVL.

This clonotype was counted between two and nine times. This chain links TRBV2 with TRBJ2-1; 9 bases line up with TRBD1. CDR3 size: 14 residues. CDR1 is SNHLY, CDR2 FYNNEI, per germline. The CDR3 is CSTRPGQGLNEQFF. CDR3 coding DNA: TGTTCCACACGCCCGGGACAGGGACTGAATGAGCAGTTCTTC.

V and J are TRBV7-3 and TRBJ2-3, with 8 bases fitting TRBD2. This CDR3 has 14 amino acids. CDR1 is SGHTA and CDR2 is FQGTGA in the germline V gene. V lost 2 bases to trimming and J lost 7 bases; unmatched junction nucleotides: 5. The DNA for the CDR3 is TGTGCCAGCAGCTTACTGGGACTAGAGAATACGCAGTATTTT. Translating gives CASSLLGLENTQYF. Full variable domain (rest looked up from reference TRBV7-3 and TRBJ2-3): GAGVSQTPSNKVTEKGKYVELRCDPISGHTALYWYRQSLGQGPEFLIYFQGTGAADDSGLPNDRFFAVRPEGSVSTLKIQRTERGDSAVYLCASSLLGLENTQYFGPGTRLTVL.

This clonotype was counted only a few times. This chain connects TRBV29-1 to TRBJ2-1; 10 bases line up with TRBD2. Trimming cost V 7 bases and J 4 bases; bases outside gene matches: 1. Germline CDR1 SQVTM, CDR2 ANQGSEA. The CDR3 covers 12 residues. The CDR3: CSGTSGYNEQFF. Written as DNA, the CDR3 is TGCAGCGGGACTAGCGGTTACAATGAGCAGTTCTTC.

This clonotype occurred a few times. The junction and the germline gene differ at one end; a read error may be behind it. The rearrangement joins TRBV7-8 to TRBJ2-3, with 11 bases fitting TRBD2. Germline loops: CDR1 SGHVS, CDR2 FQNEAQ. The CDR3 length is 18 residues. CDR3 bases: TGTGCCAGCAGCTATACTGTCCTAGCGGGAGGCCGCACCGATACGCAGTATTTT. Translated: CASSYTVLAGGRTDTQYF.

The table lists this clonotype with a few counts. The chain combines TRBV6-2 or TRBV6-3 with TRBJ2-2, with unresolved D. The CDR3 covers 14 residues. From germline, CDR1 is MNHEY and CDR2 SVGEGT. With 5 bases removed from V and 3 bases from J, the gap between germline ends came to 10 bases. The CDR3: CASSVRIHTGELFF. As DNA, the CDR3 is TGTGCCAGCAGTGTCAGGATACACACCGGGGAGCTGTTTTTT.

J is TRBJ1-6 and V is TRBV20-1, with D hard to call. The germline gives CDR1 DFQATT, CDR2 SNEGSKA (reference sequence). The CDR3 is 13 residues long. Trimming removed 7 bases from V and 0 bases from J, with 7 bases in between. The chain's CDR3 is CSGQSSYNSPLHF. CDR3 sequence (DNA): TGCAGTGGCCAGAGCTCCTATAATTCACCCCTCCACTTT.

This clonotype turned up a few times. The CDR3 loop reads CSARAHPSSYEQYF. The CDR3, as DNA: TGCAGTGCCAGGGCCCACCCCTCCTCCTACGAGCAGTACTTC. The chain has TRBV20-1 and TRBJ2-7, with D possibly matching TRBD1 (5 bases). CDR3 length: 14 residues. Deletions cut 6 bases from V and 0 bases from J, with 15 bases between. Germline V CDR1 and CDR2: DFQATT, SNEGSKA (reference sequence).

The chain carries TRBV5-1 and TRBJ1-1, with TRBD1 as a possible D gene (5 bases). V lost 2 bases and J 1 base, leaving 9 bases between the germline ends. Germline CDR1 and CDR2: SGHRS and YFSETQ. This CDR3 contains 14 residues. CDR3 bases: TGCGCCAGCAGCTTAGGGGCGGAGAACACTGAAGCTTTCTTT. This sequence encodes CASSLGAENTEAFF.

This clonotype has more than one count but fewer than ten. The CDR3 loop reads CASSYRNRGRTDTQYF. CDR3 DNA sequence: TGTGCCAGCAGCTATAGGAACAGGGGGCGCACAGATACGCAGTATTTT. The rearrangement links TRBV4-2 to TRBJ2-3, with 9 bases that match TRBD1. Trimming removed 5 bases from V and 1 base from J; junction bases left unmatched: 7. Germline lookup yields CDR1 LGHNA and CDR2 YNFKEQ. The CDR3 is made up of 16 amino acids.

This clonotype has only a few counts. This chain uses TRBV24-1 with TRBJ2-1; the D is unclear. Germline CDR1 KGHDR, CDR2 SFDVKD. The CDR3 is 15 residues long. V was trimmed by 4 bases and J by 0 bases, leaving 9 bases between them. The DNA for the CDR3 is TGTGCCACCAGTGACGGTAGCTACTCCTACAATGAGCAGTTCTTC. Its protein is CATSDGSYSYNEQFF.

This clonotype was observed many times. The chain couples TRBV3-1 to TRBJ2-1; D call uncertain. Trimming pared 3 bases from V and 4 bases from J, leaving 7 bases between. CDR3 length equals 13 residues. From germline, CDR1 is LGHDT and CDR2 YNNKEL (reference sequence). CDR3 in amino acids: CASSHGRYNEQFF. CDR3 nucleotides: TGTGCCAGCAGCCACGGGCGTTACAATGAGCAGTTCTTC.

This clonotype was detected only a few times. The V gene is TRBV7-2, the J gene TRBJ2-2; D ambiguous. CDR3 length: 12 amino acids. V lost 8 bases to trimming and J lost 1 base, with 5 bases between them. Per germline, CDR1 SGHTA and CDR2 FQGNSA. CDR3 amino acids: CASRWNTGELFF. As DNA, the CDR3 is TGTGCCAGCCGATGGAACACCGGGGAGCTGTTTTTT.

The chain recombines TRBV4-2 with TRBJ2-2, with 10 bases fitting TRBD2. The CDR3 runs to 20 residues. V shed 0 bases, J shed 1 base, and the junction held 11 bases outside the gene matches. The germline V gene encodes CDR1 LGHNA and CDR2 YNFKEQ. CDR3 region: CASSQDEALAGAVNTGELFF. The CDR3, as DNA: TGTGCCAGCAGCCAAGATGAGGCCCTAGCGGGAGCAGTGAACACCGGGGAGCTGTTTTTT.

J is TRBJ2-5 and V is TRBV29-1; the match to TRBD2 covers 10 bases. Germline V gene sequence: CDR1 SQVTM, CDR2 ANQGSEA. J gave up 2 bases and V 7 bases, and 13 bases lay outside the gene matches. There are 16 residues in the CDR3. The CDR3 loop is CSAWTSGHLPQETQYF. CDR3 in DNA: TGCAGCGCGTGGACTAGCGGACACCTACCTCAAGAGACCCAGTACTTC.

This rearrangement joins TRBV4-3 to TRBJ2-1; D call uncertain. Trimming stripped 0 bases from V and 7 bases from J, with 10 bases between. Per germline, CDR1 LGHNA and CDR2 YSLEER. This CDR3 is built from 14 residues. The CDR3 protein is CASSQEVGINEQFF. CDR3 DNA: TGCGCCAGCAGCCAAGAAGTAGGGATAAATGAGCAGTTCTTC.

This clonotype was recorded at least ten times. V gene TRBV12-3 or TRBV12-4 combines with J gene TRBJ2-4; 11 bases align to TRBD2. CDR3 size: 18 residues. The junction had 13 bases not matched to a gene; V was cut back by 6 bases and J by 3 bases. The CDR3 bases are TGTGCCAGCAGCATGGGACTAGCGGCTGCACTTCTCAAAAACATTCAGTACTTC. Its translation: CASSMGLAAALLKNIQYF.

This clonotype was seen at least ten times. The chain has TRBV12-3 or TRBV12-4 and TRBJ1-1; D is unclear. The length of the CDR3 is 15 residues. V lost 6 bases, J lost 3 bases, and 17 bases lay in between. CDR3 sequence reads: CASRFTDLSDTEAFF. DNA for the CDR3: TGTGCCAGCAGGTTTACCGATTTGAGTGACACTGAAGCTTTCTTT.